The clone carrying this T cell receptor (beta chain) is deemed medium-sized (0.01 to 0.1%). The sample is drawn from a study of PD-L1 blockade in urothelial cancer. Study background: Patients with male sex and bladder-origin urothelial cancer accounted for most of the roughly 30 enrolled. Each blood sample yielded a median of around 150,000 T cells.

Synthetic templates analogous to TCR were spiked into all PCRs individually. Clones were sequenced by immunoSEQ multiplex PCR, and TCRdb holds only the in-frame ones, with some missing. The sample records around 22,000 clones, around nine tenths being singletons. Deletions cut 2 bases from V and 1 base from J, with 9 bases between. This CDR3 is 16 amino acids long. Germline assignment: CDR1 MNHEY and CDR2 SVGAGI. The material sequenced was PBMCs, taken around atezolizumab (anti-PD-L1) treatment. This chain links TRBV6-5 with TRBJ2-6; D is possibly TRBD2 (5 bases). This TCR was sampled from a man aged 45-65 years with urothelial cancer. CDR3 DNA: TGTGCCAGCAGTTACACGTCGGGGTCTGGGGCCAACGTCCTGACTTTC. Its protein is CASSYTSGSGANVLTF.